The 22 T cell receptor beta chains presented below share a single source sample, sequenced in a study of T-cell memory formation after mild COVID-19. TCRdb independently ran MiXCR on the 5' RACE reads; one entry per CDR3 protein. The sample records about 200,000 distinct CDR3 sequences, 9.5% to 10% being singletons. The sequenced sample consisted of PBMCs or a T cell subset sorted from them (not recorded which). The receptor set was obtained from a man between 18 and 35 years old who had mild COVID-19 (a few samples of this study predate the infection). Cell type and time point are not known.

This clonotype was observed a few times. The chain links TRBV5-1 to TRBJ1-2, with 11 positions matching TRBD1. CDR1 and CDR2 from the germline V gene are SGHRS and YFSETQ. The ends lost 4 bases at V and 8 bases at J; junction bases unmatched: 7. This CDR3 spans 14 amino acids. The chain's CDR3 is CASSTGQGARGYTF. The DNA of the CDR3 is TGCGCCAGCAGCACCGGACAGGGGGCGCGAGGCTACACCTTC.

DNA for the CDR3: TGTGCCAGCAGCCAAGTACTAGCGGAGACCCAGTACTTC. The encoded protein is CASSQVLAETQYF. The chain links TRBV3-1 to TRBJ2-5, with 7 bases matching TRBD2. CDR1 is LGHDT, CDR2 YNNKEL, per germline (reference sequence). The length of the CDR3 is 13 residues. V was clipped by 1 base and J by 5 bases; unmatched bases: 1.

There are a few counts of this clonotype. This chain joins TRBV7-9 and TRBJ1-1; D gene unclear. CDR1 SEHNR and CDR2 FQNEAQ come from the germline V gene (reference sequence). The germline V and J ends were trimmed by 1 base and 1 base, with 7 bases remaining between them. The CDR3 is 14 residues long. CDR3 protein: CASSLVRRNTEAFF. CDR3 in DNA: TGTGCCAGCAGCTTAGTTCGTAGGAACACTGAAGCTTTCTTT.

This clonotype was detected only a few times. The gene calls are TRBV29-1 and TRBJ1-2; D is unresolved. The CDR3 extends over 11 amino acids. Trimming took off 4 bases at V and 3 bases at J, with 6 bases between the two ends. From germline, CDR1 is SQVTM and CDR2 ANQGSEA. CDR3 residues: CSVAYYYGYTF. The CDR3, as DNA: TGCAGCGTTGCCTATTACTATGGCTACACCTTC.

This clonotype was seen only a few times. The J gene is TRBJ1-5, the V gene TRBV6-6; D gene unclear. There are 16 residues in the CDR3. Trimming stripped 7 bases from V and 4 bases from J, with 20 bases between. Germline V lookup: CDR1 MNHNY, CDR2 SVGAGI (reference sequence). The chain's CDR3 is CASIQSGAAGNQPQHF. For the CDR3, the DNA is TGTGCCAGCATCCAGTCGGGTGCGGCTGGGAATCAGCCCCAGCATTTT.

This chain uses TRBV5-1 with TRBJ1-2; D possibly corresponds to TRBD1 (6 bases). Germline V gives CDR1 SGHRS, CDR2 YFSETQ. V was shortened by 8 bases and J by 5 bases, with 13 bases between the two germline ends. The CDR3 is made up of 12 amino acids. This CDR3 reads CASRTDAYGYTF. The CDR3 DNA follows: TGCGCCAGTCGGACAGACGCTTATGGCTACACCTTC.

The chain combines TRBV4-2 with TRBJ1-1; D call uncertain. The CDR3 spans 15 residues. V gave up 1 base and J gave up 5 bases, with 14 bases separating them. CDR1 is LGHNA and CDR2 is YNFKEQ in the germline V gene. CDR3 region: CASSQGPGPGTEAFF. CDR3 bases: TGTGCCAGCAGCCAAGGCCCAGGTCCGGGGACTGAAGCTTTCTTT.

The V and J genes are TRBV25-1 and TRBJ2-3; the D is unclear. Germline CDR1 MGHDK, CDR2 SYGVNS. The CDR3 totals 13 residues. Trimming stripped 4 bases from V and 4 bases from J, with 9 bases between. The CDR3 bases are TGTGCCAGCAGTGCCGCAGTACCAGATACGCAGTATTTT. Its translation: CASSAAVPDTQYF. The full variable domain, its missing parts supplied by reference TRBV25-1 and TRBJ2-3, is EADIYQTPRYLVIGTGKKITLECSQTMGHDKMYWYQQDPGMELHLIHYSYGVNSTEKGDLSSESTVSRIRTEHFPLTLESARPSHTSQYLCASSAAVPDTQYFGPGTRLTVL.

This clonotype was counted only a few times. The chain combines TRBV24-1 with TRBJ2-7; D possibly corresponds to TRBD2 (7 bases). Looked up from germline, CDR1 is KGHDR and CDR2 is SFDVKD. The V end was cut by 0 bases, the J end by 1 base, with 18 bases between. CDR3 length equals 18 residues. The CDR3 nucleotides read TGTGCCACCAGTGATTTGGACTGTTTGGGGGGGCTTTCCTACGAGCAGTACGTC. Amino acid sequence: CATSDLDCLGGLSYEQYV.

This sequence joins TRBV9 and TRBJ2-5; 10 positions match TRBD2. The V and J ends lost 0 bases and 4 bases, in that order; junction bases with no gene match: 9. There are 17 residues in the CDR3. From germline, CDR1 is SGDLS and CDR2 YYNGEE. The CDR3 nucleotides read TGTGCCAGCAGCGTAGCCAGCGGGGGGGCCGGGTTAGAGACCCAGTACTTC. This translates into CASSVASGGAGLETQYF.

The CDR3 DNA is TGTGCCAGCAGCCCCGTTATAGCGGGGGATGAGCAGTTCTTC. This encodes CASSPVIAGDEQFF. The gene calls are TRBV9 and TRBJ2-1, with 9 bases aligning to TRBD2. From germline, CDR1 is SGDLS and CDR2 YYNGEE. The junction had 7 bases not matched to a gene; V was cut back by 4 bases and J by 8 bases. This CDR3 is 14 amino acids long.

This clonotype appeared a few times. The rearrangement joins TRBV12-3 or TRBV12-4 to TRBJ1-3, with D unclear. The CDR3 has 12 residues. Deletions cut 3 bases from V and 8 bases from J, with 8 bases between. The CDR3 here is CASSLNTDTIYF. The CDR3 region has the DNA TGTGCCAGCAGTTTGAATACGGACACCATATATTTT.

The sample holds many counts of this clonotype. The chain carries TRBV6-5 and TRBJ2-1; 11 bases map to TRBD1. The V and J ends lost 10 bases and 8 bases, in that order; junction bases with no gene match: 7. Germline V gene sequence: CDR1 MNHEY, CDR2 SVGAGI. This CDR3 contains 13 residues. The CDR3 bases are TGTGCCACCCCGGACAGGGGGCAGGATGAGCAGTTCTTC. This codes for CATPDRGQDEQFF.

This chain joins TRBV7-3 and TRBJ2-1, with TRBD2 matching 10 bases. J gave up 5 bases and V 5 bases, and 15 bases lay outside the gene matches. The CDR3 covers 18 residues. The germline gives CDR1 SGHTA, CDR2 FQGTGA. The CDR3 bases are TGTGCCAGCAGCCTGAACGCTCCCCTAGCGGGGGACCACAATGAGCAGTTCTTC. Amino acid sequence: CASSLNAPLAGDHNEQFF. Using reference TRBV7-3 and TRBJ2-1 for the parts outside the CDR3, the full variable domain is GAGVSQTPSNKVTEKGKYVELRCDPISGHTALYWYRQSLGQGPEFLIYFQGTGAADDSGLPNDRFFAVRPEGSVSTLKIQRTERGDSAVYLCASSLNAPLAGDHNEQFFGPGTRLTVL.

This clonotype was counted many times. The V and J genes are TRBV4-3 and TRBJ1-1; D is unresolved. This CDR3 comprises 12 residues. V was trimmed by 5 bases and J by 6 bases, leaving 10 bases between them. Per the germline V gene, CDR1 is LGHNA and CDR2 is YSLEER. The CDR3 DNA sequence: TGCGCCAGCAGCGGAGTCAGCTCTGAAGCTTTCTTT. Translating it yields CASSGVSSEAFF.

This clonotype was counted ten times or more. The chain employs TRBV4-1 and TRBJ2-3; D is uncertain. Trimming left V 0 bases short and J 7 bases short, with 5 bases between. The length of the CDR3 is 12 residues. Germline V CDR1 and CDR2: MGHRA, YSYEKL. CDR3 protein: CASSQDRNTQYF. For the CDR3, the DNA is TGCGCCAGCAGCCAAGATAGGAATACGCAGTATTTT.

The sample holds many counts of this clonotype. The chain couples TRBV4-1 to TRBJ1-1, with 9 bases aligning to TRBD1. The V gene's germline CDR1 is MGHRA and CDR2 YSYEKL. J was trimmed by 4 bases and V by 4 bases; bases with no gene match: 10. The CDR3 runs 16 residues. CDR3 loop: CASSLGQGTLPTEAFF. In DNA form, the CDR3 reads TGCGCCAGCAGCCTAGGACAGGGGACATTGCCCACTGAAGCTTTCTTT.

This clonotype showed up just a few times. The chain is built from TRBV10-2 and TRBJ2-3; no clear D. The germline V gene encodes CDR1 WSHSY and CDR2 SAAADI. Trimming removed 5 bases at V and 1 base at J, with 7 bases between. The CDR3 is 13 residues long. This CDR3 reads CASSIPGTDTQYF. The CDR3 bases are TGCGCCAGCAGTATTCCCGGCACAGATACGCAGTATTTT.

V gene TRBV20-1 combines with J gene TRBJ1-5; unclear D gene. The CDR3 consists of 13 residues. The germline V gene encodes CDR1 DFQATT and CDR2 SNEGSKA (reference sequence). V was clipped by 1 base and J by 7 bases, with 11 bases between them. CDR3 amino acids: CSARAGSEQPQHF. The CDR3 nucleotides are TGCAGTGCTAGAGCTGGGAGTGAGCAGCCCCAGCATTTT.

This clonotype has only a few counts. This chain connects TRBV27 to TRBJ2-2; possible D gene TRBD1, 6 bases. The germline V gene has CDR1 MNHEY and CDR2 SMNVEV (reference sequence). The CDR3 consists of 16 residues. Trimming removed 6 bases at V and 5 bases at J, with 19 bases between. The CDR3 here is CASRGRGKYLTGELFF. CDR3 bases: TGTGCCAGCAGGGGAAGGGGGAAGTATTTGACCGGGGAGCTGTTTTTT.

This clonotype was seen a handful of times. This chain connects TRBV20-1 to TRBJ1-2; D uncertain. The CDR3 is 16 amino acids. Germline values: CDR1 DFQATT, CDR2 SNEGSKA (reference sequence). The germline V and J ends were trimmed by 5 bases and 2 bases, with 21 bases remaining between them. The CDR3: CSAGGGRDSMNYGYTF. DNA for the CDR3: TGCAGTGCTGGCGGAGGGCGTGACTCCATGAACTATGGCTACACCTTC.

This clonotype was seen a few times. The rearrangement uses TRBV11-2 and TRBJ2-2; 8 nucleotides line up with TRBD1. This CDR3 contains 15 residues. Germline CDR1 reads SGHAT; CDR2 reads FQNNGV. J lost 5 bases, V lost 2 bases, and 4 bases had no gene match. In DNA form, the CDR3 reads TGTGCCAGCAGCTTACAGGGGGCGCTAACCGGGGAGCTGTTTTTT. Protein sequence: CASSLQGALTGELFF.